In this sample, the clone carrying this T cell receptor beta chain turned up many times. TCRdb analysed the 5' RACE reads with MiXCR anew, one entry per CDR3 protein. The data show tens of thousands of distinct CDR3 sequences, 10% to 15% seen once. Time point given: sample taken at primary tumor resection. Whole RNA, which was extracted from tumor, nontumor lung tissue or frozen PBMC, was sequenced without any cell sorting. This specimen belongs to a study of spatial heterogeneity in lung cancer. J lost 7 bases, V lost 7 bases, and 7 bases had no gene match. This CDR3 is 13 amino acids long. Looked up from germline, CDR1 is SNHLY and CDR2 is FYNNEI.

The rearrangement links TRBV2 to TRBJ1-5; 7 bases line up with TRBD1. The source of this sequence is a male donor with early-stage non-small cell lung cancer. Sequencing was performed on PBMCs, taken at surgery. The CDR3 spells CASNWDSGQPQHF. In DNA form, the CDR3 reads TGTGCCAGCAACTGGGACAGTGGGCAGCCCCAGCATTTT.